The 14 T cell receptor beta chains presented below share a single source sample, sequenced in a study of shared clonotypes between healthy human individuals. Naive-designated CD8 cells lacked CD45RO, were positively enriched for CCR7, and omitted terminally differentiated effector memory CD45RA+ cells. This table comes from immunoSEQ multiplex PCR, and its TCRdb copy is limited to in-frame clones, with some not included. The profile shows around 2,000,000 clones, about 93% of them singletons. The sequencing input was naive CD8+ T cells from PBMCs. The receptors shown here come from a man between 18 and 29 years old in good health. Some clones in this sample may be carry-over from other donors' samples.

The chain is built from TRBV4-3 and TRBJ2-5, with TRBD2 as a possible D gene (6 bases). Between the trimmed V and J ends, which lost 4 bases and 2 bases, there was a span of 14 bases. The CDR3 contains 15 residues. Germline V gene lookup returns CDR1 LGHNA and CDR2 YSLEER. This chain's CDR3 is CASSPRSGGQETQYF. Here the CDR3 DNA reads TGCGCCAGCAGCCCCCGTAGCGGAGGGCAAGAGACCCAGTACTTC.

The chain links TRBV7-9 to TRBJ2-5; 9 bases agree with TRBD1. Germline values: CDR1 SEHNR, CDR2 FQNEAQ (reference sequence). V was clipped by 1 base and J by 5 bases; unmatched bases: 8. This CDR3 spans 16 amino acids. The CDR3 DNA reads as TGTGCCAGCAGCTTAGGGGACAGGGAAGGTTGGGAGACCCAGTACTTC. Amino acid sequence: CASSLGDREGWETQYF.

This rearrangement joins TRBV7-9 to TRBJ1-1, with D maybe TRBD1 (5 bases). Germline V gene lookup returns CDR1 SEHNR and CDR2 FQNEAQ (reference sequence). Trimming left V 3 bases short and J 4 bases short, with 15 bases between. CDR3 length equals 15 residues. CDR3 protein: CASSLGTGGGTEAFF. DNA of the CDR3: TGTGCCAGCAGCTTGGGGACGGGCGGGGGCACTGAAGCTTTCTTT. Full variable domain (remainder filled in from reference TRBV7-9 and TRBJ1-1): DTGVSQNPRHKITKRGQNVTFRCDPISEHNRLYWYRQTLGQGPEFLTYFQNEAQLEKSRLLSDRFSAERPKGSFSTLEIQRTEQGDSAMYLCASSLGTGGGTEAFFGQGTRLTVV.

This chain uses TRBV19 with TRBJ2-3; 9 bases map to TRBD2. Germline V CDR1 and CDR2: LNHDA, SQIVND (reference sequence). V was pared by 6 bases and J by 4 bases, with 14 bases of the junction left unmatched. The CDR3 loop spans 17 amino acids. The CDR3 sequence: CASSGVVAGGPPDTQYF. Here the CDR3 DNA reads TGTGCCAGTAGCGGAGTAGTGGCGGGAGGGCCCCCAGATACGCAGTATTTT.

This clone was detected once. The gene calls are TRBV11-2 and TRBJ2-7, with a tentative D call TRBD1 (5 bases). This CDR3 is built from 15 residues. The germline V and J ends were trimmed by 0 bases and 2 bases, with 11 bases remaining between them. CDR1 and CDR2 (germline): SGHAT, FQNNGV. For the CDR3, the DNA is TGTGCCAGCAGCTTAGACAGGGCAGCACCCTACGAGCAGTACTTC. Translating it yields CASSLDRAAPYEQYF.

The chain is built from TRBV7-2 and TRBJ1-3; D unclear. V lost 1 base to trimming and J lost 0 bases, with 7 bases between them. Per germline, CDR1 SGHTA and CDR2 FQGNSA. CDR3 length: 15 amino acids. As DNA, the CDR3 is TGTGCCAGCAGCTTAGGACATACCTCTGGAAACACCATATATTTT. It encodes CASSLGHTSGNTIYF.

The V call is TRBV7-9, the J call TRBJ2-5, with D perhaps TRBD2 (6 bases). The V end was cut by 1 base, the J end by 2 bases, with 11 bases between. From germline, CDR1 is SEHNR and CDR2 FQNEAQ (reference sequence). The CDR3 sequence is 15 residues long. The CDR3 nucleotides are TGTGCCAGCAGCTTAGGGGGGAGGCCACAAGAGACCCAGTACTTC. This sequence encodes CASSLGGRPQETQYF.

The CDR3 DNA reads TGCGCCAGCAGTCACCACAAGGACAGACCGCTATACTACGAGCAGTACTTC. Its translation is CASSHHKDRPLYYEQYF. V and J are TRBV23-1 and TRBJ2-7; D might be TRBD1 (6 bases). TRBV23-1 is an ORF, and what it does is uncertain. Trimming removed 3 bases at V and 3 bases at J, with 21 bases between. The CDR3 sequence is 17 residues long.

This chain links TRBV18 with TRBJ1-1, with a possible D match to TRBD1 (5 bases). This CDR3 is built from 18 residues. V was clipped by 0 bases and J by 0 bases, with 17 bases between them. The germline gives CDR1 KGHSH, CDR2 LQKENI. The CDR3: CASSPPVGERLMNTEAFF. CDR3 sequence (DNA): TGTGCCAGCTCACCACCGGTGGGGGAGCGCCTGATGAACACTGAAGCTTTCTTT.

This chain joins TRBV10-3 and TRBJ1-1; TRBD1 might be the D (6 bases). Trimming removed 0 bases at V and 5 bases at J, with 13 bases between. This CDR3 is 15 amino acids long. The germline V gene encodes CDR1 ENHRY and CDR2 SYGVKD. CDR3 sequence reads: CAISESTRGWTEAFF. CDR3 DNA sequence: TGTGCCATCAGTGAGTCGACCAGGGGCTGGACTGAAGCTTTCTTT.

This chain joins TRBV11-2 and TRBJ1-4, with a possible D match to TRBD1 (5 bases). Trimming pared 6 bases from V and 8 bases from J, leaving 25 bases between. The length of the CDR3 is 17 residues. Germline V gene lookup returns CDR1 SGHAT and CDR2 FQNNGV. The CDR3: CASRSAGVGSFNEKLFF. The CDR3 nucleotides read TGTGCCAGCAGATCGGCGGGGGTAGGAAGTTTTAACGAAAAACTGTTTTTT. Drawing the rest from reference TRBV11-2 and TRBJ1-4, the complete variable domain is EAGVAQSPRYKIIEKRQSVAFWCNPISGHATLYWYQQILGQGPKLLIQFQNNGVVDDSQLPKDRFSAERLKGVDSTLKIQPAKLEDSAVYLCASRSAGVGSFNEKLFFGSGTQLSVL.

The chain joins TRBV13 to TRBJ2-4; 7 bases are shared with TRBD2. Germline V gene lookup returns CDR1 PRHDT and CDR2 FYEKMQ (reference sequence). The CDR3 has 17 residues. V was clipped by 5 bases and J by 0 bases; unmatched bases: 10. The chain's CDR3 is CASSAGGLAVAKNIQYF. In DNA, the CDR3 is TGTGCCAGCAGCGCTGGGGGTCTAGCGGTAGCCAAAAACATTCAGTACTTC.

This clone was picked up one time. The rearrangement uses TRBV29-1 and TRBJ1-2; TRBD1 might be the D (5 bases). CDR3 size: 13 residues. Germline CDR1 SQVTM, CDR2 ANQGSEA. Trimming removed 4 bases from V and 5 bases from J, with 14 bases in between. This chain's CDR3 is CSVGTTVEYGYTF. The CDR3 bases are TGCAGCGTTGGGACGACAGTTGAATATGGCTACACCTTC.

The gene calls are TRBV7-9 and TRBJ2-7; 8 bases line up with TRBD1. Trimming at V came to 5 bases and at J to 7 bases, leaving 7 bases not matched to a gene. Germline V gene sequence: CDR1 SEHNR, CDR2 FQNEAQ (reference sequence). CDR3 length equals 13 residues. CDR3 sequence reads: CASSDRGRWEQYF. CDR3 DNA sequence: TGTGCCAGCAGCGACAGGGGTAGGTGGGAGCAGTACTTC.